This entry describes one T cell receptor (beta chain). The antigen it binds to is not known. Nothing much larger sits one base from this clone, and base qualities are not available. For repertoire sequencing, TCR beta CDR3 regions were amplified from RNA transcripts. The first round of RT-PCR was done with HTBI primers and the Qiagen OneStep RT-PCR kit, and was followed by a second round of multiplex PCR, then size selection and purification. Libraries were sequenced on an Illumina HiSeq2000 using paired-end 100 bp reads. As for the original processing: SOAPnuke was used for read processing, and reads with adapters, uncalled bases, a mean Phred below 15, or no exact constant-primer or identifier match were discarded. COPE v1.2.5 was used to merge the high-quality paired reads. Unique nucleotide sequences were defined as clonotypes and aligned to IMGT TRB V, D and J references using MiTCR v1.1. Only V-J combinations with frequency above 0.0001 were analysed, covering approximately 99% of repertoires. For each V-J combination, a TCR clonal expansion and chaos score was defined as F50 clonal expansion divided by the chaos observed in the TCRdist matrix. Features were reduced by Welch's t-statistics and random forest to approximately 12 V-J combinations, which fed a naive Bayes classifier. The similarity between thyroid and blood repertoires was quantified using the Morisita-Horn index. Using fastp at Q25 and MiXCR, TCRdb reprocessed the public reads and kept productive beta chains. Rows merge per CDR3 protein into single entries with the most common DNA and genes. The V and J calls follow TCRdb's processing rather than the paper's. This sample lists about 220,000 distinct CDR3 sequences; around a fifth were detected once. Around 45% of the sample is in the top ten clones.

This specimen comes from a study of Graves' ophthalmopathy and Graves' hyperthyroidism listed by TCRdb under 2018. Regarding the study in general: Peripheral blood samples were taken at the time of initial diagnosis, before any treatment was given. The study used signatures of the TCR beta repertoire to tell Graves' ophthalmopathy apart from Graves' hyperthyroidism and to predict which patients would progress to ophthalmopathy. In total, some 130 blood samples were TCR-sequenced: under 45 ophthalmopathy, about 75 hyperthyroidism and about 17 hyperthyroidism-to-ophthalmopathy patients. To explore V-J signatures that distinguish ophthalmopathy from hyperthyroidism, a discovery set of more than 90 patients was enrolled, made up of some 41 with ophthalmopathy and roughly 55 with stable hyperthyroidism. The independent validation cohort included roughly 19 hyperthyroidism patients plus 17 patients who later progressed from hyperthyroidism to ophthalmopathy. In a handful of hyperthyroidism patients, the T-cell repertoire of thyroid tissue was compared with the T-cell repertoire of blood. Following sample collection, hyperthyroidism patients were given methimazole at a starting dose of 30 mg daily, and ophthalmopathy patients were given high-dose intravenous methylprednisolone. The roughly 99 discovery patients were divided at random into training and test sets in a 7:3 ratio.

The ophthalmopathy patients had moderately to severely active disease, with a Clinical Activity Score of 3 or higher, a NOSPECS grade of 4 or higher, and a disease duration of less than 3 months. Patients with other autoimmune diseases, uncontrolled infections, pregnancy or lactation were excluded from the study. Clinical symptoms, serum thyroxine, TRAb, thyroid ultrasound and orbital computed tomography formed the basis of the diagnosis. PBMCs were isolated from approximately 10 ml of fresh peripheral blood by Ficoll-Paque density gradient centrifugation. Total RNA was extracted with Trizol reagent and quality-checked on an Agilent 2100 Bioanalyzer. Per the germline V gene, SGHVS is the CDR1 and FNYEAQ is the CDR2. Its CDR3 holds 16 amino acids, cysteine through phenylalanine. Only the CDR3 DNA is retained, 48 bases long and in frame from the first base. The junction shows trimming of 5 bases on V and 2 bases on J, plus 15 bases between the germline ends.

What the study reported, not specific to this receptor: Sample size was not predetermined statistically, and investigators were not blinded to group allocation. Most expanded thyroid clonotypes with frequency above 0.001 were also detected in blood, suggesting blood repertoires may reflect the thyroid immune response. In cross-validation, the 13-signature model distinguished ophthalmopathy from stable hyperthyroidism with about 90% sensitivity and around 81% specificity, and in the test set the corresponding values were 80% and 75%. In validation, the model predicted ophthalmopathy progression with about 64% sensitivity and roughly 72% specificity; eleven to twelve predicted patients were CT-confirmed with GO in a median of around 6 months.

This chain joins TRBV7-6 to TRBJ2-2; possibly the D gene is TRBD1, per 5 matching bases. This TCR derives from a woman in her fifties or sixties with Graves' ophthalmopathy. Donor details come from another sample of the same person, matched by shared clones. The sequenced sample consisted of peripheral blood. The CDR3 corresponds to CASSRKTGHNTGELFF. Read as DNA, the sequence is TGTGCCAGCAGCCGCAAAACAGGCCACAACACCGGGGAGCTGTTTTTT.